The 3 T cell receptor beta chains listed next were all sequenced from one sample in a study of shared clonotypes between healthy human individuals. Clones were sequenced by immunoSEQ multiplex PCR, and TCRdb holds only the in-frame ones, with some missing. The sample records millions of clones, over 85% being singletons. Sequencing was carried out using naive CD4+ T cells from PBMCs. Subset meaning: CD45RA+ positively selected. All receptors derive from a man aged 18 to 30 in good health. Some clones in this sample may be carry-over from other donors' samples.

Details on this clone: This same CDR3 is encoded by further DNA sequences in the sample. This CDR3 is CASSSTGGGETQYF. DNA of the CDR3: TGCGCCAGCAGCTCAACAGGAGGCGGAGAGACCCAGTACTTC. The chain is built from TRBV5-1 and TRBJ2-5; the D gene could be TRBD1 or TRBD2 (5 bases each). CDR1 SGHRS and CDR2 YFSETQ come from the germline V gene. Between the trimmed V and J ends, which lost 3 bases and 4 bases, there was a span of 13 bases. This CDR3 has 14 residues.

V usage is TRBV6-1 and J usage is TRBJ2-7; 9 nucleotides match TRBD1. The V segment lost 6 bases and the J segment 4 bases; nucleotides outside the gene matches: 10. The CDR3 loop spans 15 amino acids. Germline V lookup: CDR1 MNHNS, CDR2 SASEGT. The CDR3 DNA sequence: TGTGCCAGCAGGGAGGGGGACAGGGATAGATACGAGCAGTACTTC. It specifies CASREGDRDRYEQYF.

The rearrangement joins TRBV29-1 to TRBJ2-5, with 7 bases that match TRBD1. Germline CDR1 SQVTM, CDR2 ANQGSEA. V lost 3 bases, J lost 3 bases, and 4 bases stayed unmatched. This CDR3 is 13 amino acids long. CDR3 coding DNA: TGCAGCGTTGAGCGCCAGGGGGAAGAGACCCAGTACTTC. Its protein is CSVERQGEETQYF.